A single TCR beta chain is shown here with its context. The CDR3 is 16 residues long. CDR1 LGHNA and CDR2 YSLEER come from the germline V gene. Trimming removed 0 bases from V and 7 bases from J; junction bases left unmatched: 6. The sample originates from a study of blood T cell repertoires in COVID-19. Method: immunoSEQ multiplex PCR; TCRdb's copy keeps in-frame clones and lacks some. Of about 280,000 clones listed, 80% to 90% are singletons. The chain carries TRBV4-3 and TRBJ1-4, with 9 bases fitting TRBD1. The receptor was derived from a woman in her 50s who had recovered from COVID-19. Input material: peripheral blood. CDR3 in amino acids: CASSQDAGTGTEKLFF. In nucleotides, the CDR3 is TGCGCCAGCAGCCAAGATGCCGGGACAGGGACTGAAAAACTGTTTTTT.